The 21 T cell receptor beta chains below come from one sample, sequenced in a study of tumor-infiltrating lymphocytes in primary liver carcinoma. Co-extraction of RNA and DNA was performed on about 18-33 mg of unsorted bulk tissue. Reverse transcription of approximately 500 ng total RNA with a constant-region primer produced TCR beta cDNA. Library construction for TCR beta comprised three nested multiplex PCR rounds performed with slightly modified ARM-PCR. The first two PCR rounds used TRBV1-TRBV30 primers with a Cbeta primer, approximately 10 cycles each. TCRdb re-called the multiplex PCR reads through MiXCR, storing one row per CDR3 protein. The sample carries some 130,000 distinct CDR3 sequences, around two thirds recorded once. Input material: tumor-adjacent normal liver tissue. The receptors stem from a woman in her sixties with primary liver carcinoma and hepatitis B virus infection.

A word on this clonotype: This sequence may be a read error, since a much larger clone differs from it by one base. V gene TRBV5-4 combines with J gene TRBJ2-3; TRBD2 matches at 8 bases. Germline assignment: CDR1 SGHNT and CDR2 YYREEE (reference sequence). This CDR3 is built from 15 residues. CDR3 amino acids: CASSFGGASTNTQYF. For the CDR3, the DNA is TGTGCCAGCAGCTTCGGGGGGGCTAGCACAAATACGCAGTATTTT.

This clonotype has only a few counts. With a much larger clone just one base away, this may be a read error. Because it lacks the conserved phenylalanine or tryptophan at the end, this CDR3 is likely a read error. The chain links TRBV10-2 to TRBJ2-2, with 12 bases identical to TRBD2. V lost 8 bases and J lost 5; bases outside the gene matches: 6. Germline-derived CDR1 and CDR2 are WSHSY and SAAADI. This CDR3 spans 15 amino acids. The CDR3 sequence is CASRLGTSGTGELFS. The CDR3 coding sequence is TGCGCCAGCCGCCTCGGGACTAGCGGGACCGGGGAGCTGTTTTCT.

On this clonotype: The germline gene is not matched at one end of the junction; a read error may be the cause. CDR3 in amino acids: CVSSLGGTEALF. The CDR3, as DNA: TGTGTCAGCAGCTTAGGGGGAACTGAAGCTCTCTTT. The rearrangement links TRBV11-2 to TRBJ1-1, with D perhaps TRBD1 (6 bases). CDR1 is SGHAT and CDR2 is FQNNGV in the germline V gene. The CDR3 runs to 12 residues.

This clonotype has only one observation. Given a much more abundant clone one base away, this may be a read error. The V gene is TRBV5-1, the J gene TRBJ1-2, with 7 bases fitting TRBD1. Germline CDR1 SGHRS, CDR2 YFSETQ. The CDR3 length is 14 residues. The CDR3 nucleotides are TGCGACAGCAGCGGAGGGGACAGAAACTATGGCTACACCTTC. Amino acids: CDSSGGDRNYGYTF.

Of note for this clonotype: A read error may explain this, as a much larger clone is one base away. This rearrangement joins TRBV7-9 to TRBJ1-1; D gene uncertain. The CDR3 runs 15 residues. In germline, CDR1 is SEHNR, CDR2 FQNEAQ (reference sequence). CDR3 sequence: CASSSVSPLNTEDFF. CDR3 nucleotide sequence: TGTGCCAGCAGCTCCGTATCCCCTCTGAACACTGAAGATTTCTTT. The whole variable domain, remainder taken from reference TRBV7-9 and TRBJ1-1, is DTGVSQNPRHKITKRGQNVTFRCDPISEHNRLYWYRQTLGQGPEFLTYFQNEAQLEKSRLLSDRFSAERPKGSFSTLEIQRTEQGDSAMYLCASSSVSPLNTEDFFGQGTRLTVV.

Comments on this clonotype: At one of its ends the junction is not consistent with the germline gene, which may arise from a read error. CDR3 coding DNA: TGTAGCGCTATGACAGGGAGGGTCTGGGAGCTGTTTTTT. As protein: CSAMTGRVWELFF. The gene calls are TRBV29-1 and TRBJ2-2; tentatively, D is TRBD1 or TRBD2 (7 bases each). Germline CDR1 SQVTM, CDR2 ANQGSEA. This CDR3 has 13 residues.

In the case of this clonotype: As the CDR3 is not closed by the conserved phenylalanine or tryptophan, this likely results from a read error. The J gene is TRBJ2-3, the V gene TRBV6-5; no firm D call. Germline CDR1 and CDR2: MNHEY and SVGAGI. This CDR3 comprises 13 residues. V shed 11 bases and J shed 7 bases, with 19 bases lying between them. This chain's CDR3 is CAVSNLLANTQYI. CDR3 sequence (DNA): TGTGCCGTTAGTAACCTACTGGCAAATACGCAGTATATT.

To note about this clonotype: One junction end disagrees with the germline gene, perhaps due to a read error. CDR3 sequence (DNA): TGTGCCAGTAGACCGACAGCAACTAATGAAAAACTGCTTTTT. Its protein product is CASRPTATNEKLLF. The chain uses TRBV6-5 and TRBJ1-4, with D possibly being TRBD1 (5 bases). The CDR3 loop spans 14 amino acids. CDR1 is MNHEY, CDR2 SVGAGI, per germline.

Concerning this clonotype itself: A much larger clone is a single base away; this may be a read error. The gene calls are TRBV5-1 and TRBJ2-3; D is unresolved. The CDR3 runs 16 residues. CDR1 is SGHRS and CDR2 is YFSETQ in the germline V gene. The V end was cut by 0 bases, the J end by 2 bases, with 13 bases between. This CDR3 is CASSLEGNELTDTQYF. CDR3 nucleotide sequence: TGCGCCAGCAGCTTGGAGGGTAATGAGCTCACAGATACGCAGTATTTT.

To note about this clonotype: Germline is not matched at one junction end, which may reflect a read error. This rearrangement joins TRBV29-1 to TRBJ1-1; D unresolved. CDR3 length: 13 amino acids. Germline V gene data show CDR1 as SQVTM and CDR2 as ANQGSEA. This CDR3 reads CCVGEHGNTEAFF. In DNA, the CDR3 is TGCTGCGTTGGGGAACACGGGAACACTGAAGCTTTCTTT.

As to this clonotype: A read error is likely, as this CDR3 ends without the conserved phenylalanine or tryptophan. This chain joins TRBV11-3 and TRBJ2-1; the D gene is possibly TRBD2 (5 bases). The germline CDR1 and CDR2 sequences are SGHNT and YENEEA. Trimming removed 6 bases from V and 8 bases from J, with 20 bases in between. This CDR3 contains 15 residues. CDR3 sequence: CASSLRGSPIHEQFL. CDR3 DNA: TGTGCCAGCAGTCTTAGAGGGAGTCCGATCCATGAGCAGTTCCTC.

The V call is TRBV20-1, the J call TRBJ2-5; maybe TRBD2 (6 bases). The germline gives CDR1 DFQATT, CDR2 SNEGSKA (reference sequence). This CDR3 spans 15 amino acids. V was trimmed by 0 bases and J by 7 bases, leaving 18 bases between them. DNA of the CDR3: TGCAGTGCTAGAGATGGGGTGGAGGGTTGGGTGACCCAGTACTTC. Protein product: CSARDGVEGWVTQYF.

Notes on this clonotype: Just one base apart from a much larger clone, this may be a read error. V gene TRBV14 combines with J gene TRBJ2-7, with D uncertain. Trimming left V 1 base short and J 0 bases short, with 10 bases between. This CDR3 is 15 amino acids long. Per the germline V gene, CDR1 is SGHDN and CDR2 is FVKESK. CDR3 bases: TGTGCCAGCAGCCAAGGCAGGACCCCCTCCTACGAGCAGTACTTC. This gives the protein CASSQGRTPSYEQYF.

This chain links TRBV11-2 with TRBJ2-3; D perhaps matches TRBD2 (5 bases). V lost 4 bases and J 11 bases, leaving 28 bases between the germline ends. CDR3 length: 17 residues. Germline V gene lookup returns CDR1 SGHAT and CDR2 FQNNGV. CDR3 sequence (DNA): TGTGCCAGCAGCTCCTCTCAGAGGGTCGCTAGCACAGACATGCAGTATTTT. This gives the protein CASSSSQRVASTDMQYF.

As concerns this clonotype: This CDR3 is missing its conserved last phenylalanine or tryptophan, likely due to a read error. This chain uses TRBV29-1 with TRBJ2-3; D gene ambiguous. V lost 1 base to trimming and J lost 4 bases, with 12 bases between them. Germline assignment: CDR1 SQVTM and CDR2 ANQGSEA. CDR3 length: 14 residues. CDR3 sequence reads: CSVEGGRGADTQYI. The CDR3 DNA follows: TGCAGCGTTGAAGGTGGCAGAGGAGCAGATACGCAGTATATT.

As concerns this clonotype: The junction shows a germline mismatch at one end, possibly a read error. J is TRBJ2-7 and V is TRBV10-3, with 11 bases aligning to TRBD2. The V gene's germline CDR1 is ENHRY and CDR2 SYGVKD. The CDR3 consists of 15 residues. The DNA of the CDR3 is TGTGCCATCCAAACCACTAGCGGGAGTGCGGCTGAGCAGTATTTC. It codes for CAIQTTSGSAAEQYF.

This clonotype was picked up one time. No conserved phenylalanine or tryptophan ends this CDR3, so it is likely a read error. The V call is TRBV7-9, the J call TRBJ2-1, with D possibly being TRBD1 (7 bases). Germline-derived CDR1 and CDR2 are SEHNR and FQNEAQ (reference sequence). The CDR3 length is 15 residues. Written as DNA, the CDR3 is TGTGCAAGCAGCTTGGAGGGGGCTAGGAGCAATGAGCAGTTCGTC. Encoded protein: CASSLEGARSNEQFV.

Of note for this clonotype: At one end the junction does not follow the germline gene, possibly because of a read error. The CDR3 protein is CNVDLEGRGYEQFF. CDR3 coding DNA: TGCAACGTTGACCTGGAAGGTAGGGGATATGAGCAGTTCTTC. The V call is TRBV29-1, the J call TRBJ2-1, with D tentatively TRBD1 (5 bases). Germline lookup yields CDR1 SQVTM and CDR2 ANQGSEA. This CDR3 region has 14 residues.

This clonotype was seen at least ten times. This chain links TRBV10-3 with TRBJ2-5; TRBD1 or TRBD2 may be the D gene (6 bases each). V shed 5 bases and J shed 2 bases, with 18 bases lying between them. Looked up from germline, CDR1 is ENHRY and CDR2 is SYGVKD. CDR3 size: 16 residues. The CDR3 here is CAISTRPQGTQETQYF. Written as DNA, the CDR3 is TGTGCCATCAGTACCAGACCTCAGGGGACTCAAGAGACCCAGTACTTC.

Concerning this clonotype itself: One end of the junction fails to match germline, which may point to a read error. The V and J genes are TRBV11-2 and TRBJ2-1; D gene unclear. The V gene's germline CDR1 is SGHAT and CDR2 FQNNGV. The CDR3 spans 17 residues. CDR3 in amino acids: CANSLDQHGIVYDEQFF. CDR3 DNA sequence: TGTGCCAACAGCTTGGATCAACATGGTATAGTCTACGATGAGCAGTTCTTC.

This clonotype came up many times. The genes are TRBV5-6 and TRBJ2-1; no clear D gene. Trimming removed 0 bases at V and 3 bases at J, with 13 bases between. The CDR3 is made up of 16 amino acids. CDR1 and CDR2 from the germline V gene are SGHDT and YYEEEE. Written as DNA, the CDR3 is TGTGCCAGCAGCTTGGAATTCTCTACCAGCTACAATGAGCAGTTCTTC. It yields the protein CASSLEFSTSYNEQFF.